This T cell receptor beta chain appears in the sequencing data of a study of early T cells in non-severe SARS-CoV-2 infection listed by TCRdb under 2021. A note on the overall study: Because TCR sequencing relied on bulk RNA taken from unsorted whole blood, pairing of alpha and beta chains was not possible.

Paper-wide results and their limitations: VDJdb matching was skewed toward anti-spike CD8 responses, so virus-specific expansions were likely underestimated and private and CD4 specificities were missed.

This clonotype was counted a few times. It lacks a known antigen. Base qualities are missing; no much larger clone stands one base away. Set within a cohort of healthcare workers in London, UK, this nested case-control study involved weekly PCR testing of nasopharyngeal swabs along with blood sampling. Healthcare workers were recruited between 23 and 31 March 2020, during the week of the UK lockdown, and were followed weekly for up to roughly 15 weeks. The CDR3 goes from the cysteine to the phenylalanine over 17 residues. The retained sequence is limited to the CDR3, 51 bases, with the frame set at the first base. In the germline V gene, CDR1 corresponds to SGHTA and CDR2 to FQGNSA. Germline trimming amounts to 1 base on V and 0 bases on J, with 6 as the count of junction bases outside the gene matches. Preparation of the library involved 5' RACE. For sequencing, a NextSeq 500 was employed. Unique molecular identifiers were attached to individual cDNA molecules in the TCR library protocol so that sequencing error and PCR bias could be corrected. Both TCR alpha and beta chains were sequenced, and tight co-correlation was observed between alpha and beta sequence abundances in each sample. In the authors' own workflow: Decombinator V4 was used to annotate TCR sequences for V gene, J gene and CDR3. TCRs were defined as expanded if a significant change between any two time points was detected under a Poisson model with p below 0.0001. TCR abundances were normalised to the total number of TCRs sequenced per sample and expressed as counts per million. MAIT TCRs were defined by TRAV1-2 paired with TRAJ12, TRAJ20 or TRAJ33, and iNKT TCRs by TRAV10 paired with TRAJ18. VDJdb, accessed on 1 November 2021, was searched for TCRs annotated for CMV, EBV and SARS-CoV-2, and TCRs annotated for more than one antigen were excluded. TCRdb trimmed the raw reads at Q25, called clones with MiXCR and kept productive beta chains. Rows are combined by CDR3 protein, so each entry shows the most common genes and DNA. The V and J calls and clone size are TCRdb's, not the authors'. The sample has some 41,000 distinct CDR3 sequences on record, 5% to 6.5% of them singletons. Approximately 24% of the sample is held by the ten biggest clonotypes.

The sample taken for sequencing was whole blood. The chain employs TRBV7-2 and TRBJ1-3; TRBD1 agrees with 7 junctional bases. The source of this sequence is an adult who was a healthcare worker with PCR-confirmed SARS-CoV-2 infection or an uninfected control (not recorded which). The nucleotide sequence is TGTGCCAGCAGCTTAGGCCCAGGGACAGCCTCTGGAAACACCATATATTTT. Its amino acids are CASSLGPGTASGNTIYF.